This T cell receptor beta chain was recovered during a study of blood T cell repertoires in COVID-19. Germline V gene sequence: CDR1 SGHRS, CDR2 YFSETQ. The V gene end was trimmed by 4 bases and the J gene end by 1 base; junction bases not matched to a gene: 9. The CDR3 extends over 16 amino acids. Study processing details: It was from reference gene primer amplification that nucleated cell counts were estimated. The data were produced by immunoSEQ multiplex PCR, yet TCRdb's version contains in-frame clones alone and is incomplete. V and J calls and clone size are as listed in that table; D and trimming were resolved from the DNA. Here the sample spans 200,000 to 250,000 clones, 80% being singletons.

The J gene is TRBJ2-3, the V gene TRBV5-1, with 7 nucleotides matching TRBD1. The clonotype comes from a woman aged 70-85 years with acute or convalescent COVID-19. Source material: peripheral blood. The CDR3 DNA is TGCGCCAGCAGCGTCGCGAGAGGACAGGGCACAGATACGCAGTATTTT. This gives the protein CASSVARGQGTDTQYF.